This TCR beta chain was found in a study of OX40 agonist ivuxolimab in advanced cancers. General study findings and limits: In the 0.1 to 3.0 mg/kg range, CD4+ and CD8+ blood T cells had expanded clonally by week 6. A proportion of nonresponders additionally exhibited low normalized T-cell clonal expansion.

TCRdb's copy holds only in-frame clones and misses some; the assay was immunoSEQ multiplex PCR. The repertoire holds 60,000 or so clones, with approximately 94% as singletons. A note on this clone: Its antigen is as yet unknown.

The germline V gene encodes CDR1 MNHEY and CDR2 SMNVEV (reference sequence). V was shortened by 7 bases and J by 7 bases, with 17 bases between the two germline ends. The CDR3 covers 13 residues. The origin of this receptor is an adult with an advanced solid tumor such as melanoma, head and neck, liver or kidney cancer. Here the sequenced sample was CD4+ or CD8+ T cells sorted from blood, taken in a trial of the OX40 agonist ivuxolimab. The V call is TRBV27, the J call TRBJ2-7, with TRBD2 as a possible D gene (5 bases). The CDR3 coding sequence is TGTGCCAGCAACCTTCGCCCCGGGGTGGAGCAGTACTTC. Amino acid sequence: CASNLRPGVEQYF.